The 25 T cell receptor beta chains below come from one sample, sequenced in a study of monozygotic twins with inflammatory bowel disease (dated by TCRdb to between 2018 and 2021). Preparation of the library involved 5' RACE. The sequencer was an Illumina HiSeq 2500. TCRdb reprocessed the reads and lists each CDR3 protein sequence as a single entry, with no DNA. The record for this sample contains over 120,000 distinct CDR3 sequences. Roughly 1.2% of the sample is held by the ten biggest clonotypes. Sequencing used blood. The receptors originated from a human donor with ulcerative colitis or Crohn's disease, or a healthy co-twin of an affected twin (not recorded which).

V is TRBV7-2 and J is TRBJ2-1. CDR1 and CDR2 from the germline V gene are SGHTA and FQGNSA. The CDR3 has 16 residues. This CDR3 is CASSLDVGARGNEQFF.

The chain carries TRBV27 and TRBJ2-1; the TRBD2 assignment by TCRdb is unverifiable without DNA. Germline V gives CDR1 MNHEY, CDR2 SMNVEV (reference sequence). The length of the CDR3 is 13 residues. This CDR3 is CASSSGGWNEQFF.

The chain has TRBV3-1 and TRBJ1-6; the TCRdb call, TRBD1, lacks DNA for checking. In germline, CDR1 is LGHDT, CDR2 YNNKEL (reference sequence). The CDR3 has 14 residues. CDR3 sequence: CASSQGQVESPLHF.

The V and J genes are TRBV6-2 or TRBV6-3 and TRBJ1-5; the TCRdb D gene call, TRBD1, has no DNA to confirm it. This CDR3 spans 15 amino acids. Germline CDR1 is MNHEY and CDR2 is SVGEGT. CDR3 in amino acids: CASSPPGGRNQPQHF.

This rearrangement joins TRBV19 to TRBJ2-4; TCRdb's D call of TRBD2 is untestable without DNA. Germline V lookup: CDR1 LNHDA, CDR2 SQIVND (reference sequence). The CDR3 sequence is 13 residues long. The CDR3 is CASILPGKNMQYF. The entire variable domain, with the rest obtained from reference TRBV19 and TRBJ2-4, is as follows: DGGITQSPKYLFRKEGQNVTLSCEQNLNHDAMYWYRQDPGQGLRLIYYSQIVNDFQKGDIAEGYSVSREKKESFPLTVTSAQKNPTAFYLCASILPGKNMQYFGAGTRLSVL.

This sequence joins TRBV6-5 and TRBJ2-7. Germline V gene sequence: CDR1 MNHEY, CDR2 SVGAGI. CDR3 length equals 11 residues. The CDR3: CASSYGAEQYF.

The chain employs TRBV19 and TRBJ2-3. From germline, CDR1 is LNHDA and CDR2 SQIVND (reference sequence). The CDR3 spans 14 residues. CDR3 amino acids: CASSIKAPTDTQYF.

This chain joins TRBV18 and TRBJ1-5; no DNA is available, so the TRBD1 call from TCRdb remains unchecked. The CDR3 covers 16 residues. Per the germline V gene, CDR1 is KGHSH and CDR2 is LQKENI. The CDR3 loop is CASSPSGTGDYQPQHF.

The chain recombines TRBV29-1 with TRBJ1-2. The CDR3 spans 12 residues. Germline V gene lookup returns CDR1 SQVTM and CDR2 ANQGSEA. CDR3 residues: CSVTDGQDGYSF.

This rearrangement joins TRBV9 to TRBJ1-5. This CDR3 comprises 14 residues. Germline-derived CDR1 and CDR2 are SGDLS and YYNGEE. CDR3: CASSPGGSGQPQHF. Complete variable domain (other parts from reference TRBV9 and TRBJ1-5): DSGVTQTPKHLITATGQRVTLRCSPRSGDLSVYWYQQSLDQGLQFLIQYYNGEERAKGNILERFSAQQFPDLHSELNLSSLELGDSALYFCASSPGGSGQPQHFGDGTRLSIL.

The V call is TRBV5-1, the J call TRBJ2-1; checking the TCRdb D call of TRBD2 is not possible without DNA. Germline assignment: CDR1 SGHRS and CDR2 YFSETQ. There are 14 residues in the CDR3. The CDR3 reads CASSPSGGYNEQFF.

This chain joins TRBV5-1 and TRBJ2-1; with no DNA, the TCRdb D assignment of TRBD1 cannot be verified. The CDR3 consists of 17 residues. Germline CDR1 SGHRS, CDR2 YFSETQ. The CDR3 loop reads CASSLGGQRLVYNEQFF.

The chain joins TRBV5-1 to TRBJ2-1; TCRdb's assignment of TRBD2 cannot be checked, as there is no DNA. The CDR3 length is 16 residues. Germline lookup yields CDR1 SGHRS and CDR2 YFSETQ. The CDR3 sequence: CASSFFSASLYNEQFF.

The J gene is TRBJ2-3, the V gene TRBV7-3. There are 14 residues in the CDR3. Per the germline V gene, CDR1 is SGHTA and CDR2 is FQGTGA. The chain's CDR3 is CASSFATNTDTQYF.

This chain joins TRBV7-9 and TRBJ1-1. Germline V gene lookup returns CDR1 SEHNR and CDR2 FQNEAQ (reference sequence). The CDR3 contains 11 residues. The CDR3 is CASSYLTEAFF. The full variable domain, in which reference TRBV7-9 and TRBJ1-1 provide the parts outside the CDR3, is DTGVSQNPRHKITKRGQNVTFRCDPISEHNRLYWYRQTLGQGPEFLTYFQNEAQLEKSRLLSDRFSAERPKGSFSTLEIQRTEQGDSAMYLCASSYLTEAFFGQGTRLTVV.

CDR3 protein: CASSQGIRQQETQYF. This chain uses TRBV14 with TRBJ2-5. The V gene's germline CDR1 is SGHDN and CDR2 FVKESK. The CDR3 runs to 15 residues.

The rearrangement links TRBV24-1 to TRBJ2-3; TCRdb returns TRBD2, unconfirmable since there is no DNA. The CDR3 runs 14 residues. Germline V gene sequence: CDR1 KGHDR, CDR2 SFDVKD. The CDR3 spells CATSGRIGADTQYF.

This chain uses TRBV27 with TRBJ2-7; TCRdb picks TRBD2, but there is no DNA to check that call. The CDR3 consists of 17 residues. CDR1 and CDR2 (germline): MNHEY, SMNVEV (reference sequence). CDR3 residues: CASSLGVAGGLSYKQYF.

The V gene is TRBV3-1, the J gene TRBJ2-7; TCRdb names TRBD1, which stays unverified in the absence of DNA. The V gene's germline CDR1 is LGHDT and CDR2 YNNKEL (reference sequence). CDR3 length: 13 residues. The CDR3 reads CASSPGAYYEQYF.

The V and J genes are TRBV18 and TRBJ1-5; TCRdb names TRBD1, which stays unverified in the absence of DNA. The CDR3 is 17 amino acids. Germline V lookup: CDR1 KGHSH, CDR2 LQKENI. The CDR3 sequence is CASSPLGGQGTNQPQHF.

CDR3 region: CASSLGQGANSPLHF. The rearrangement joins TRBV5-1 to TRBJ1-6; the D gene TCRdb calls, TRBD1, cannot be checked with no DNA. The CDR3 runs 15 residues. Looked up from germline, CDR1 is SGHRS and CDR2 is YFSETQ.

The chain recombines TRBV9 with TRBJ2-1. This CDR3 is 11 amino acids long. Germline assignment: CDR1 SGDLS and CDR2 YYNGEE. The CDR3 loop reads CASSIPGEQFF.

CDR3 sequence: CASSPHSTDTQYF. The chain carries TRBV5-1 and TRBJ2-3. Germline CDR1 reads SGHRS; CDR2 reads YFSETQ. The CDR3 loop spans 13 amino acids.

This chain joins TRBV5-4 and TRBJ1-6. CDR3 length: 14 amino acids. Germline CDR1 SGHNT, CDR2 YYREEE (reference sequence). The CDR3 is CASSWDRGNSPLHF.

This rearrangement joins TRBV7-6 to TRBJ2-6; TCRdb proposes TRBD1, but this gene call is untestable without DNA. The CDR3 consists of 15 residues. Germline V gene lookup returns CDR1 SGHVS and CDR2 FNYEAQ. CDR3 in amino acids: CASSPVRARANVLTF.